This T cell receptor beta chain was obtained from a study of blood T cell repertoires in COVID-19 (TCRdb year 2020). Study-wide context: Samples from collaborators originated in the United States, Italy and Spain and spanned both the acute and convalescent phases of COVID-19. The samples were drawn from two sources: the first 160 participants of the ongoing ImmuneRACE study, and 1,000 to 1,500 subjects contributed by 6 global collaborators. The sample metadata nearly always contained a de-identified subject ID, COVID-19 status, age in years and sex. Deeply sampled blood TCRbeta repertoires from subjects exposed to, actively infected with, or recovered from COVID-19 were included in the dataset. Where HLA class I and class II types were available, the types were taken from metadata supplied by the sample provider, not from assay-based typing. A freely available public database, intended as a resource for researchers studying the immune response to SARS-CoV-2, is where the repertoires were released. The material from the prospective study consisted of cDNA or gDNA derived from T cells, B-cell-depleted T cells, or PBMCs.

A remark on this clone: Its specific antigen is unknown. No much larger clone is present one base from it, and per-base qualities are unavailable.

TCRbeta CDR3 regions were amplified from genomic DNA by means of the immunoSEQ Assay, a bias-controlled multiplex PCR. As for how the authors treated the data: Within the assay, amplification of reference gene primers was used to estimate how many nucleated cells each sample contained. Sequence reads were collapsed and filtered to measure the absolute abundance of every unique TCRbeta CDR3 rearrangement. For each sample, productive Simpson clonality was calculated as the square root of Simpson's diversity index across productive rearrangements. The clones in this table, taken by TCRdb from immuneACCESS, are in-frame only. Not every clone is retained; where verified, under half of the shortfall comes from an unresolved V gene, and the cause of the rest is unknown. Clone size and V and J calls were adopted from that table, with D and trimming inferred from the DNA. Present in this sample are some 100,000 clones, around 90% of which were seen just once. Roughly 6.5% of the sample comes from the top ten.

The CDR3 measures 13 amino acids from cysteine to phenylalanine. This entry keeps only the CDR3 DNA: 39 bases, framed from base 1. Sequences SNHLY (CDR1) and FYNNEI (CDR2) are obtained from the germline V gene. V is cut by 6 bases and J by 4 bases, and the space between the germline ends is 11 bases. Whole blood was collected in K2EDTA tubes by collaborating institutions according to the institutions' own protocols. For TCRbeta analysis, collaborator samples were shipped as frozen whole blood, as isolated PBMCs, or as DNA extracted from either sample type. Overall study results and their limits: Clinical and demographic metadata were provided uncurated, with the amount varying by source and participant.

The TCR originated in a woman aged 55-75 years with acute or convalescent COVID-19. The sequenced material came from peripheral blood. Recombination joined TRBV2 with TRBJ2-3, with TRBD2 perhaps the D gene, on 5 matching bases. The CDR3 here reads CASRGDRPDTQYF. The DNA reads TGTGCCAGCAGGGGAGACCGGCCAGATACGCAGTATTTT. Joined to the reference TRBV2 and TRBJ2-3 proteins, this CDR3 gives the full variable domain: EPEVTQTPSHQVTQMGQEVILRCVPISNHLYFYWYRQILGQKVEFLVSFYNNEISEKSEIFDDQFSVERPDGSNFTLKIRSTKLEDSAMYFCASRGDRPDTQYFGPGTRLTVL.